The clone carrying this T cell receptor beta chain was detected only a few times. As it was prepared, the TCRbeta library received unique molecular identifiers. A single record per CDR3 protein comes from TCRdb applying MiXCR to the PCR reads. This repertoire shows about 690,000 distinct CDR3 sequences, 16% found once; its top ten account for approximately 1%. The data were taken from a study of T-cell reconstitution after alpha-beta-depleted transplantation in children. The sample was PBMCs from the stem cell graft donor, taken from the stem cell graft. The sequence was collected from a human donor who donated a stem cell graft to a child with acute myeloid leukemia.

The CDR3 spells CASAKSGNTEAFF. CDR3 coding DNA: TGTGCCAGCGCAAAATCGGGGAACACTGAAGCTTTCTTT. This chain connects TRBV9 to TRBJ1-1; D is undetermined. The V gene lost 7 bases and the J gene lost 1 base, with 11 bases spanning the gap. Germline V lookup: CDR1 SGDLS, CDR2 YYNGEE. The CDR3 is 13 amino acids. Based on the CDR3 plus reference TRBV9 and TRBJ1-1, the full variable domain is DSGVTQTPKHLITATGQRVTLRCSPRSGDLSVYWYQQSLDQGLQFLIQYYNGEERAKGNILERFSAQQFPDLHSELNLSSLELGDSALYFCASAKSGNTEAFFGQGTRLTVV.